The rows below give T cell receptor beta chains drawn from one sample of a study of shared clonotypes between healthy human individuals. Using immunoSEQ multiplex PCR, the repertoire was profiled, and TCRdb retains in-frame clones only, with some absent. The table lists some 580,000 clones, roughly 97% of them singletons. The sequencing sample was made of naive CD4+ T cells sorted from blood. The receptor source for this set is a woman in her 30s in good health. Each CDR3 is given with its conserved first and last residue. The D gene is left open where the match is weak. Clone size is given for some rows only: seen once, a few or many times, or a class if the clone is expanded.

CDR3 DNA: TGTGCCAGTAGTAGTACGGGACAGGCGGCCGGAGGGACCCAGCATTTT
CDR3 protein: CASSSTGQAAGGTQHF
J gene: TRBJ1-5
V gene: TRBV19
D gene: TRBD1
clone size: -

CDR3 DNA: TGTGCCAGCAGCTTAAACCCTAGCGGTTCCTACGAGCAGTACTTC
CDR3 protein: CASSLNPSGSYEQYF
J gene: TRBJ2-7
V gene: TRBV7-9
D gene: TRBD2
clone size: -

CDR3 DNA: TGTGCCAGCAGCTTCGGCACAGATACGCAGTATTTT
CDR3 protein: CASSFGTDTQYF
J gene: TRBJ2-3
V gene: TRBV7-6
D gene: -
clone size: -

CDR3 DNA: TGTGCCACCAGCAGAGATAAAGCTTATTGGGAGCAGTACTTC
CDR3 protein: CATSRDKAYWEQYF
J gene: TRBJ2-7
V gene: TRBV15
D gene: -
clone size: -

CDR3 DNA: TGCAGCGTTTGTCAGGGCGGGAGTGAAGAGACCCAGTACTTC
CDR3 protein: CSVCQGGSEETQYF
J gene: TRBJ2-5
V gene: TRBV29-1
D gene: TRBD2
clone size: -

CDR3 DNA: TGTGCCAGCAGGTCGGGACAGGGGACCTACGAGCAGTACTTC
CDR3 protein: CASRSGQGTYEQYF
J gene: TRBJ2-7
V gene: TRBV28
D gene: TRBD1
clone size: -

CDR3 DNA: TGTGCCAGCAGCCCAGGTGGGACTAGCGGGGCCTACGAGCAGTACTTC
CDR3 protein: CASSPGGTSGAYEQYF
J gene: TRBJ2-7
V gene: TRBV7-2
D gene: TRBD2
clone size: -

CDR3 DNA: TGCAGCGTTGAGCGGGACAGAAACACTGAAGCTTTCTTT
CDR3 protein: CSVERDRNTEAFF
J gene: TRBJ1-1
V gene: TRBV29-1
D gene: TRBD1
clone size: -

CDR3 DNA: TGTGCCAGCAGTTACTCGCAAGGGACAGCTAATCAGCCCCAGCATTTT
CDR3 protein: CASSYSQGTANQPQHF
J gene: TRBJ1-5
V gene: TRBV6-6
D gene: TRBD1
clone size: once

CDR3 DNA: TGCAGTGAGACCCGGGCCCTCAAAGCTTTCTTT
CDR3 protein: CSETRALKAFF
J gene: TRBJ1-1
V gene: TRBV20-1
D gene: -
clone size: -

CDR3 DNA: TGCAGCGTTAGGGACAGTTTCAATCAGCCCCAGCATTTT
CDR3 protein: CSVRDSFNQPQHF
J gene: TRBJ1-5
V gene: TRBV29-1
D gene: TRBD1
clone size: -

CDR3 DNA: TGCAGCGTTGAAGGGGGCAGGGGGGCCCAAGAGACCCAGTACTTC
CDR3 protein: CSVEGGRGAQETQYF
J gene: TRBJ2-5
V gene: TRBV29-1
D gene: -
clone size: once

CDR3 DNA: TGCGCCAGCAGCTTTGCAGGCCGCAACTCTGGAAACACCATATATTTT
CDR3 protein: CASSFAGRNSGNTIYF
J gene: TRBJ1-3
V gene: TRBV5-1
D gene: -
clone size: -

CDR3 DNA: TGTGCCAGCAGCTTGGTAGCGGGAGGGAACACAGATACGCAGTATTTT
CDR3 protein: CASSLVAGGNTDTQYF
J gene: TRBJ2-3
V gene: TRBV5-4
D gene: TRBD2
clone size: once

CDR3 DNA: TGTGTCAGCAGTTTTATTGCGGGAGGGCCCTACGAGCAGTACTTC
CDR3 protein: CVSSFIAGGPYEQYF
J gene: TRBJ2-7
V gene: TRBV28
D gene: TRBD2
clone size: -

CDR3 DNA: TGTGCCAGCAGGCCGGCGGCGGGTTGGGGTGGAGGCTACACCTTC
CDR3 protein: CASRPAAGWGGGYTF
J gene: TRBJ1-2
V gene: TRBV7-9
D gene: -
clone size: -

CDR3 DNA: TGTGCCAGCAGCGTTTATAGCGGGAGGAAGGCGGAGACCCAGTACTTC
CDR3 protein: CASSVYSGRKAETQYF
J gene: TRBJ2-5
V gene: TRBV9
D gene: TRBD2
clone size: -

CDR3 DNA: TGTGCCAGCACCCCACGGGGGTTAAGCAATCAGCCCCAGCATTTT
CDR3 protein: CASTPRGLSNQPQHF
J gene: TRBJ1-5
V gene: TRBV27
D gene: -
clone size: once

CDR3 DNA: TGTGCCAGCAGCCCTAAGGGGGTTCAGAGACTCCAAGAGACCCAGTACTTC
CDR3 protein: CASSPKGVQRLQETQYF
J gene: TRBJ2-5
V gene: TRBV11-2
D gene: -
clone size: -

CDR3 DNA: TGTGCCACCAGCTGGGGGGGGCGGGGGCTGGCAGATACGCAGTATTTT
CDR3 protein: CATSWGGRGLADTQYF
J gene: TRBJ2-3
V gene: TRBV15
D gene: -
clone size: -

CDR3 DNA: TGTGCCAGCAGCTTGGGTCCTACCGAGCAGTACTTC
CDR3 protein: CASSLGPTEQYF
J gene: TRBJ2-7
V gene: TRBV5-5
D gene: -
clone size: -

CDR3 DNA: TGCGCCAGCAGCCTAGGGGGAGTACAGGAGACCCAGTACTTC
CDR3 protein: CASSLGGVQETQYF
J gene: TRBJ2-5
V gene: TRBV5-1
D gene: -
clone size: -

CDR3 DNA: TGTGCCAGCAGCTTACCTGGGGGCTGGAGGGAACAGTACTTC
CDR3 protein: CASSLPGGWREQYF
J gene: TRBJ2-7
V gene: TRBV7-2
D gene: -
clone size: -

CDR3 DNA: TGTGCCAGCATCCTTGGGACTAGCGGCTACAATGAGCAGTTCTTC
CDR3 protein: CASILGTSGYNEQFF
J gene: TRBJ2-1
V gene: TRBV2
D gene: TRBD2
clone size: -

CDR3 DNA: TGTGCCAGCAGTGAAAACACAGATACGCAGTATTTT
CDR3 protein: CASSENTDTQYF
J gene: TRBJ2-3
V gene: TRBV2
D gene: -
clone size: -

CDR3 DNA: TGTGCCAGCAGCCCCATTTTGGCTTACAATGAGCAGTTCTTC
CDR3 protein: CASSPILAYNEQFF
J gene: TRBJ2-1
V gene: TRBV5-4
D gene: -
clone size: -

CDR3 DNA: TGTGCCAGCACAGGATCCTACGAGCAGTACTTC
CDR3 protein: CASTGSYEQYF
J gene: TRBJ2-7
V gene: TRBV28
D gene: -
clone size: -

CDR3 DNA: TGCAGCGTCGTAAGCGGGAGTGTCGAGTATGGCTACACCTTC
CDR3 protein: CSVVSGSVEYGYTF
J gene: TRBJ1-2
V gene: TRBV29-1
D gene: -
clone size: -

CDR3 DNA: TGTGCCAGCAGTGAAATGTCAGGGGCTAACAATCAGCCCCAGCATTTT
CDR3 protein: CASSEMSGANNQPQHF
J gene: TRBJ1-5
V gene: TRBV6-1
D gene: -
clone size: -

CDR3 DNA: TGTGCCAGCAGCCAGGGACTAGCGGGATCCTACGAGCAGTACTTC
CDR3 protein: CASSQGLAGSYEQYF
J gene: TRBJ2-7
V gene: TRBV4-2
D gene: TRBD2
clone size: -

CDR3 DNA: TGTGCCAGTAGTATGGATGGGACTAGCGGAGACAATGAGCAGTTCTTC
CDR3 protein: CASSMDGTSGDNEQFF
J gene: TRBJ2-1
V gene: TRBV19
D gene: TRBD2
clone size: -

CDR3 DNA: TGTGCCAGCAGTTACATGGGGGCAACGTGGAATGAGCAGTTCTTC
CDR3 protein: CASSYMGATWNEQFF
J gene: TRBJ2-1
V gene: TRBV6-5
D gene: -
clone size: -

CDR3 DNA: TGTGCCAGCAGCTTAGCCCAGTACAATGAGCAGTTCTTC
CDR3 protein: CASSLAQYNEQFF
J gene: TRBJ2-1
V gene: TRBV11-2
D gene: -
clone size: -

CDR3 DNA: TGTGCCAGCAGCCGCCGAAAGACTAGCGATAGCACAGATACGCAGTATTTT
CDR3 protein: CASSRRKTSDSTDTQYF
J gene: TRBJ2-3
V gene: TRBV5-5
D gene: TRBD2
clone size: -

CDR3 DNA: TGTGCCAGCTCACCACCGGGACAGGGTCGGGGCTACACCTTC
CDR3 protein: CASSPPGQGRGYTF
J gene: TRBJ1-2
V gene: TRBV18
D gene: TRBD1
clone size: once

CDR3 DNA: TGTGCCAGCAGCTTCCAGGGGACCCAGAACACCGGGGAGCTGTTTTTT
CDR3 protein: CASSFQGTQNTGELFF
J gene: TRBJ2-2
V gene: TRBV11-2
D gene: -
clone size: -

CDR3 DNA: TGTGCCAGCAGGGCGCGAGACAGGGGGCCCGACGAGCAGTACTTC
CDR3 protein: CASRARDRGPDEQYF
J gene: TRBJ2-7
V gene: TRBV7-2
D gene: TRBD1
clone size: -